Below, 13 T cell receptor beta chains from the same sample are listed, as sequenced in a study of vaccination and CD4 T cells after COVID-19 (dated by TCRdb to about 2022). This sample's treatment or condition label indicates: approximately 9-day PBMC culture with coronavirus spike peptide pools or control peptides (ViraFEST assay). CD4+ T cells from unexposed donors were collected before the COVID-19 pandemic (2011-2018). Library prep was done by PCR. Data came from an Illumina iSeq 100. DNA from cultured CD4+ T cells underwent TCR sequencing with the Oncomine TCR Beta short-read assay at the Johns Hopkins FTIC core. TCRdb reprocessed the public reads (quality trimming at Q25 with fastp, clone calling with MiXCR) and kept in-frame beta chains. Each record represents a unique CDR3 protein, reported with the most common genes and DNA among its rows. This sample lists roughly 7,900 distinct CDR3 sequences; 35% to 40% were detected once. Jointly, the top ten make up 25% to 35% of the sample.

Their antigen targets remain unknown. The sequencing input was CD4+ T cells from blood, cultured in vitro. The receptors were gathered from a human donor in good health.

This chain links TRBV19 with TRBJ1-2; the D gene is possibly TRBD1 (6 bases). This CDR3 has 13 residues. Germline V gene data show CDR1 as LNHDA and CDR2 as SQIVND (reference sequence). The V gene lost 5 bases and the J gene lost 3 bases, with 10 bases spanning the gap. This CDR3 is CASSVSGDYGYTF. In DNA, the CDR3 is TGTGCCAGTAGTGTCTCAGGGGACTATGGCTACACCTTC.

The chain links TRBV6-4 to TRBJ2-2; 7 bases are shared with TRBD1. Germline V gene data show CDR1 as MRHNA and CDR2 as SNTAGT. The V and J ends lost 2 bases and 3 bases, in that order; junction bases with no gene match: 0. The CDR3 sequence is 14 residues long. The CDR3 DNA follows: TGTGCCAGCAGTGACGGACAGGACACCGGGGAGCTGTTTTTT. Its protein product is CASSDGQDTGELFF.

This clonotype was found a few times. CDR3 nucleotides: TGTGCCATCACCCTGGGACAGCTCAACATGAACACTGAAGCTTTCTTT. Protein sequence: CAITLGQLNMNTEAFF. J is TRBJ1-1 and V is TRBV10-3, with 7 bases fitting TRBD1. The length of the CDR3 is 16 residues. V was clipped by 7 bases and J by 0 bases; unmatched bases: 11. CDR1 ENHRY and CDR2 SYGVKD come from the germline V gene.

A few counts support this clonotype. V is TRBV11-2 and J is TRBJ1-2, with 8 bases identical to TRBD1. Losses at the gene ends were 5 bases for V and 8 bases for J; bases not matched to a gene: 7. The CDR3 extends over 13 amino acids. The V gene's germline CDR1 is SGHAT and CDR2 FQNNGV. CDR3 protein: CASSVDRGGGYTF. The CDR3 coding sequence is TGTGCCAGCAGCGTCGACAGGGGAGGAGGCTACACCTTC.

This clonotype came up a few times. V gene TRBV2 combines with J gene TRBJ1-5; 7 nucleotides agree with TRBD1. Germline V lookup: CDR1 SNHLY, CDR2 FYNNEI. The CDR3 length is 15 residues. Trimming cost V 6 bases and J 3 bases; bases outside gene matches: 8. The CDR3 bases are TGTGCCAGCAGATACACAGGGGCGGACAATCAGCCCCAGCATTTT. It specifies CASRYTGADNQPQHF.

The chain links TRBV9 to TRBJ1-6, with D perhaps matching TRBD1 (5 bases). Trimming removed 4 bases at V and 7 bases at J, with 15 bases between. The length of the CDR3 is 15 residues. Germline-derived CDR1 and CDR2 are SGDLS and YYNGEE. The CDR3 DNA is TGTGCCAGCAGCCCCTCAGGGACCTTGAATTCACCCCTCCACTTT. Translated, it gives CASSPSGTLNSPLHF.

CDR3 in amino acids: CASSLRLAGETQYF. In DNA, the CDR3 is TGTGCCAGCAGCCTAAGACTAGCTGGAGAGACCCAGTACTTC. The chain couples TRBV11-2 to TRBJ2-5; 7 bases align to TRBD2. The length of the CDR3 is 14 residues. Germline V CDR1 and CDR2: SGHAT, FQNNGV. The ends lost 5 bases at V and 4 bases at J; junction bases unmatched: 7.

This clonotype has just a few counts. V usage is TRBV15 and J usage is TRBJ2-6; a weak D match, TRBD2 (5 bases). Germline CDR1 is LNHNV and CDR2 is YYDKDF (reference sequence). The CDR3 spans 17 residues. V lost 0 bases and J lost 4, with 13 bases in between. CDR3 protein: CATSRDPTGIGANVLTF. The CDR3 DNA is TGTGCCACCAGCAGAGATCCGACGGGAATAGGGGCCAACGTCCTGACTTTC.

This clonotype was counted only a few times. The V gene is TRBV16, the J gene TRBJ1-2; 7 nucleotides match TRBD1. Trimming removed 6 bases from V and 8 bases from J; junction bases left unmatched: 9. CDR1 is KGHSY and CDR2 is FQNENV in the germline V gene. This CDR3 is 13 amino acids long. CDR3 sequence reads: CASRRDSTEGYTF. The DNA of the CDR3 is TGTGCCAGCAGAAGGGACAGCACTGAGGGCTACACCTTC.

This clonotype ranks as medium-sized. V and J are TRBV27 and TRBJ1-2; TRBD1 might be the D (5 bases). Germline V gene lookup returns CDR1 MNHEY and CDR2 SMNVEV (reference sequence). Trimming took 3 bases from V and 4 from J, leaving 12 bases between them. The CDR3 has 14 amino acids. CDR3 bases: TGTGCCAGCAGTTTGGGGGGAATGGCCTATGGCTACACCTTC. Translated: CASSLGGMAYGYTF.

This clonotype occurred a few times. The J gene is TRBJ1-5, the V gene TRBV19; D gene uncertain. This CDR3 spans 12 amino acids. CDR1 and CDR2 (germline): LNHDA, SQIVND (reference sequence). Trimming removed 5 bases from V and 4 bases from J, with 6 bases in between. CDR3 loop: CASSRVNQPQHF. In DNA, the CDR3 is TGTGCCAGTAGTCGGGTAAATCAGCCCCAGCATTTT.

The chain carries TRBV6-5 and TRBJ2-7, with D maybe TRBD1 (6 bases). Germline lookup yields CDR1 MNHEY and CDR2 SVGAGI. V dropped 4 bases and J dropped 3 bases, with 13 bases sitting between them. The CDR3 extends over 14 amino acids. CDR3 region: CASSFTGTNYEQYF. Here the CDR3 DNA reads TGTGCCAGCAGTTTTACAGGGACAAACTACGAGCAGTACTTC.

The gene calls are TRBV6-1 and TRBJ1-2, with 8 bases matching TRBD1. The CDR3 loop spans 14 amino acids. The trim removed 8 bases at V and 10 bases at J, leaving 15 bases unmatched. Germline V gene sequence: CDR1 MNHNS, CDR2 SASEGT. Here the CDR3 reads CASVGQGNIPFYTF. CDR3 bases: TGTGCCAGCGTCGGACAGGGAAATATCCCTTTCTACACCTTC.